The clone carrying this T cell receptor beta chain was detected once. Its antigen is still unknown. The data were taken from a study of identical twins. General study findings and limits: Without tracking the same donors, conclusions rested on cross-sectional statistical analysis.

One entry per CDR3 protein, called by TCRdb with MiXCR from the 5' RACE reads. Of about 890,000 distinct CDR3 sequences detected, approximately 13% appear once; the ten largest clones hold roughly 1.5%. The sample was also reused in another study, on yellow fever vaccine responses in identical twins.

The sample consisted of PBMCs. The receptor was derived from a woman between 18 and 30 years old in good health.

The CDR3 here is CATQDPSPGYEQYF. Written as DNA, the CDR3 is TGTGCCACCCAAGACCCGAGTCCGGGCTACGAGCAGTACTTC. The chain carries TRBV28 and TRBJ2-7, with D unclear. The CDR3 totals 14 residues. V lost 10 bases and J lost 3, with 19 bases in between. The germline V gene has CDR1 MDHEN and CDR2 SYDVKM.